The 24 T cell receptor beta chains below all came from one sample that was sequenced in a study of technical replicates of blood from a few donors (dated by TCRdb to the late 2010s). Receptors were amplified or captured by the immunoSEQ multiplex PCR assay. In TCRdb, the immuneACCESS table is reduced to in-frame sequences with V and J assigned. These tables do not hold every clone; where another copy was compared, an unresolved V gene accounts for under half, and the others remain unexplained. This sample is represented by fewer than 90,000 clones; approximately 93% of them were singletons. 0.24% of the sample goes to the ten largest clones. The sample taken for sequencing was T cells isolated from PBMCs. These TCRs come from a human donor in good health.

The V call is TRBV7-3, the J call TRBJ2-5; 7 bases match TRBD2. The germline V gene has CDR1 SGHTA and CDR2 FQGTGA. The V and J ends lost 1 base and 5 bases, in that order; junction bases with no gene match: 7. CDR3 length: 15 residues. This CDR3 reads CASSLIGGRDETQYF. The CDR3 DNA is TGTGCCAGCAGCTTAATTGGGGGGAGGGATGAGACCCAGTACTTC.

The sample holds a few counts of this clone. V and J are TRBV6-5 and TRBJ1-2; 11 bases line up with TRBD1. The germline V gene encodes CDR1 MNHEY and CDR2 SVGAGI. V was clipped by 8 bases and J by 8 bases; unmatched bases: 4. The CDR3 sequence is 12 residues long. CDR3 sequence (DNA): TGTGCCAGCTCCCGGACAGGGGGCGGCTACACCTTC. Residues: CASSRTGGGYTF.

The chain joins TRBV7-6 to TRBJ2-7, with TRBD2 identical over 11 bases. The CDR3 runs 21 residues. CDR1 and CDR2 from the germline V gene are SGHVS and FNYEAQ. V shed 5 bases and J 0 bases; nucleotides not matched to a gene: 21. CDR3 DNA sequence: TGTGCCAGCAGCGCAAGGACCCCCGGGACTAGCGGTAATTCGGGCTCCTACGAGCAGTACTTC. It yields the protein CASSARTPGTSGNSGSYEQYF.

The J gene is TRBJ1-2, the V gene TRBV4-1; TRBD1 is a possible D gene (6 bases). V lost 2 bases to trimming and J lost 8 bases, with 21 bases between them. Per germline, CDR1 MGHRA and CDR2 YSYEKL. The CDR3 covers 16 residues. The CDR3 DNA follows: TGCGCCAGCAGCCAACCGACAGGACCTCGTGCAATGGGCTACACCTTC. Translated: CASSQPTGPRAMGYTF.

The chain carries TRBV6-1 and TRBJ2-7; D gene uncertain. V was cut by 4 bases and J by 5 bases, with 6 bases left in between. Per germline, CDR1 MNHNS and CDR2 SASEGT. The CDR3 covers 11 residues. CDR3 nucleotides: TGTGCCAGCAGTGGGCTGCACGAGCAGTACTTC. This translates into CASSGLHEQYF.

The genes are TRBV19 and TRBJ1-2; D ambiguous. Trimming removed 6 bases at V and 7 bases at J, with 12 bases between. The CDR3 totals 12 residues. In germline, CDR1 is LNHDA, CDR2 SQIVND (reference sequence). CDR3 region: CASRPRFGGYTF. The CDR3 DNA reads TGTGCCAGTAGGCCCCGGTTCGGTGGCTACACCTTC.

The CDR3 region is CASSFFPGLNTGELFF. The CDR3 DNA follows: TGTGCCAGCAGCTTTTTCCCGGGACTTAACACCGGGGAGCTGTTTTTT. V is TRBV7-9 and J is TRBJ2-2; maybe TRBD2 (6 bases). The CDR3 runs to 16 residues. Trimming left V 3 bases short and J 2 bases short, with 13 bases between. The germline gives CDR1 SEHNR, CDR2 FQNEAQ (reference sequence).

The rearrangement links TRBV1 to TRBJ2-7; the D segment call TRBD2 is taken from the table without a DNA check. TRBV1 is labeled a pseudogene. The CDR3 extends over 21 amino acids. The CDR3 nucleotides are TGCACCAGCAGCCAAGACTATGGTAGCGGGGGGCCTTCGGTTGGTCTAGACGAGCAGTACTTC. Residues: CTSSQDYGSGGPSVGLDEQYF.

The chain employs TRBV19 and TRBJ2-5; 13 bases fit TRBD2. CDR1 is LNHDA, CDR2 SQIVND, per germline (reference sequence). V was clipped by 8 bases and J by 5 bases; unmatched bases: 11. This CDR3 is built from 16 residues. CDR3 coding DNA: TGTGCCAGTGATACTGGACTAGCGGGGGTCCGGGAGACCCAGTACTTC. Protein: CASDTGLAGVRETQYF.

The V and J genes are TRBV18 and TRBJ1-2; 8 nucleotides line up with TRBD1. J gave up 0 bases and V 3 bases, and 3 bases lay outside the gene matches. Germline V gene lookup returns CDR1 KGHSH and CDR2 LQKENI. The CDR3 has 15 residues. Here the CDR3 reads CASSPDRGTNYGYTF. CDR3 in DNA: TGTGCCAGCTCACCTGACAGGGGAACTAACTATGGCTACACCTTC.

The chain's CDR3 is CASSQGQGVLNGYTF. The CDR3 DNA is TGCGCCAGCAGCCAAGGACAGGGGGTTCTGAACGGCTACACCTTC. The chain carries TRBV4-1 and TRBJ1-2; 9 positions agree with TRBD1. The CDR3 runs 15 residues. Trimming removed 1 base from V and 8 bases from J; junction bases left unmatched: 8. In germline, CDR1 is MGHRA, CDR2 YSYEKL.

CDR3 coding DNA: TGTGCCAGCAGTTACAAGTTAGCGGGGGGATACGAGCAGTACTTC. Translated, it gives CASSYKLAGGYEQYF. V usage is TRBV6-5 and J usage is TRBJ2-7; 10 nucleotides agree with TRBD2. Germline V lookup: CDR1 MNHEY, CDR2 SVGAGI. Trimming removed 2 bases from V and 4 bases from J; junction bases left unmatched: 5. The CDR3 is 15 residues long.

The CDR3 region has the DNA TGTGCCAGCAGGTTGATATCGGGACAGGGGCTTAAATCCTACGAGCAGTACTTC. This translates into CASRLISGQGLKSYEQYF. The chain carries TRBV28 and TRBJ2-7, with 10 bases aligning to TRBD1. The CDR3 spans 18 residues. Germline V gene sequence: CDR1 MDHEN, CDR2 SYDVKM. The trim removed 6 bases at V and 1 base at J, leaving 15 bases unmatched.

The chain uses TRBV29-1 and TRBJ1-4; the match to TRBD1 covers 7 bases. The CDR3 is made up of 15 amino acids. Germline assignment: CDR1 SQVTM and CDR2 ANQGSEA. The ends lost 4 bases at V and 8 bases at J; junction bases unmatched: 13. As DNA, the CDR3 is TGCAGCGTTGGTCCCGTGTCGGGACAGTCGGAAAAACTGTTTTTT. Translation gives CSVGPVSGQSEKLFF.

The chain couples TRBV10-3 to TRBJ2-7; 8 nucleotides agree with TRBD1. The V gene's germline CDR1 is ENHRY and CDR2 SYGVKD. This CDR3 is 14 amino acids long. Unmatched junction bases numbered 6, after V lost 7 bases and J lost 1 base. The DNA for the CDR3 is TGTGCCATCACCGTAGGACAGGGTTCCTACGAGCAGTACTTC. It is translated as CAITVGQGSYEQYF.

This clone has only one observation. CDR3 DNA sequence: TGTGCCAGCTCACCACCTAGGACTAGCGGGCACTCCTACGAGCAGTACTTC. Its translation is CASSPPRTSGHSYEQYF. V and J are TRBV18 and TRBJ2-7; the match to TRBD2 covers 11 bases. CDR3 length: 17 amino acids. V shed 0 bases, J shed 0 bases, and the junction held 4 bases outside the gene matches. Germline CDR1 KGHSH, CDR2 LQKENI.

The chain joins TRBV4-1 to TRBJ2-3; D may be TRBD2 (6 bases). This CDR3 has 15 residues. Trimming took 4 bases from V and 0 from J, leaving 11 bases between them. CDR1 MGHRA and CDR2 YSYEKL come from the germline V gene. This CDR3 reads CASSRPGLSTDTQYF. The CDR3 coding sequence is TGCGCCAGCAGCCGGCCGGGACTGAGCACAGATACGCAGTATTTT.

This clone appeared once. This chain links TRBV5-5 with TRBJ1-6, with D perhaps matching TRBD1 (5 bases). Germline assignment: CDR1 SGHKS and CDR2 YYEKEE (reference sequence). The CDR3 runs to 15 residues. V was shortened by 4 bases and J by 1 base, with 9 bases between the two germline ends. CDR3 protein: CASSPQGSYNSPLHF. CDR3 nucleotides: TGTGCCAGCAGCCCCCAGGGATCCTATAATTCACCCCTCCACTTT.

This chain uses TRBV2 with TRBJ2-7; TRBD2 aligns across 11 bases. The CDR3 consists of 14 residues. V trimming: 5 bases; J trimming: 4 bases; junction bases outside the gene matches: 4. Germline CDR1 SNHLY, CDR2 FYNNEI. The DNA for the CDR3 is TGTGCCAGCAGTATGACTAGCGGGGCGTACGAGCAGTACTTC. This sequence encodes CASSMTSGAYEQYF.

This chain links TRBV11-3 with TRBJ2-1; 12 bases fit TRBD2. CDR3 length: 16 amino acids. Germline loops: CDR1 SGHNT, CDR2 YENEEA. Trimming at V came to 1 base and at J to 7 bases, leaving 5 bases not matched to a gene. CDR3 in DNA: TGTGCCAGCAGCTTAGGGGGAACTAGCGGGGGGAATGAGCAGTTCTTC. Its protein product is CASSLGGTSGGNEQFF.

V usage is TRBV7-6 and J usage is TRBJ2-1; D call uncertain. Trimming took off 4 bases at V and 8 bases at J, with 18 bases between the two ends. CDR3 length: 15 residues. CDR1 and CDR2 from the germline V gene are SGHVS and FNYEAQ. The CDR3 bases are TGTGCCAGCAGCTCCCCCCTCCGGTCCCAGGATGAGCAGTTCTTC. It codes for CASSSPLRSQDEQFF.

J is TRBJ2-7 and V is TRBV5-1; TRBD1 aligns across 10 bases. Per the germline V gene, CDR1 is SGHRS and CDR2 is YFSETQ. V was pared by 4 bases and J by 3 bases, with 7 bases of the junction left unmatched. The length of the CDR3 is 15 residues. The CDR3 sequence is CASSGRQGADYEQYF. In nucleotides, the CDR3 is TGCGCCAGCAGCGGACGACAGGGGGCGGACTACGAGCAGTACTTC.

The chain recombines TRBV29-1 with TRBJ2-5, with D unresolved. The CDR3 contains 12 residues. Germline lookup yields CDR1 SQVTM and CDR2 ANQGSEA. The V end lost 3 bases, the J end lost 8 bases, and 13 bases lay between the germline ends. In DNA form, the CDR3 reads TGCAGCGTTGATCCGACAATTGGCACCCAGTACTTC. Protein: CSVDPTIGTQYF.

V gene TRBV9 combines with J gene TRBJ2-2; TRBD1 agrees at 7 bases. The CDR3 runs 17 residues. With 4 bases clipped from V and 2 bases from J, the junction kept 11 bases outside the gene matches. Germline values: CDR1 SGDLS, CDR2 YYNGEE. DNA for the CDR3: TGTGCCAGCAGCCCCCGGACAGGTATAACCAACACCGGGGAGCTGTTTTTT. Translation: CASSPRTGITNTGELFF.